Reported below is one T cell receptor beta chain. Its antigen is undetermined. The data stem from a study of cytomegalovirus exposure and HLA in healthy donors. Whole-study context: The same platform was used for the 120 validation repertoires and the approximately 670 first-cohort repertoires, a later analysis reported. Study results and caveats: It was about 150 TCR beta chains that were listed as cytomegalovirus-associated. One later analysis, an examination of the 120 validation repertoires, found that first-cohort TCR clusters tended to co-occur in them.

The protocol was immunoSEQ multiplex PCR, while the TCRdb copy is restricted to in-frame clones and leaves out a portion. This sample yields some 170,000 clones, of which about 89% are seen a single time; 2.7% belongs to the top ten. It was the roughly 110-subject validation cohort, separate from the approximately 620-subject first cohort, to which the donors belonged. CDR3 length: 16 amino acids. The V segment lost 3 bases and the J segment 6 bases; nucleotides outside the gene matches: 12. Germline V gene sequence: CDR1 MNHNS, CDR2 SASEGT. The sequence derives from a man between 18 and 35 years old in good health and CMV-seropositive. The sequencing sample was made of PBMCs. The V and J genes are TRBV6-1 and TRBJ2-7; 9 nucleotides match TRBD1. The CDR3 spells CASSETRWDRDGEQYF. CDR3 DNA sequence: TGTGCCAGCAGTGAGACCAGATGGGACAGGGACGGCGAGCAGTACTTC.